This TCR beta chain originates from a study of blood T cell repertoires in COVID-19. Study-level background: Sample material is recorded as cDNA or gDNA derived from T cells, B-cell-depleted T cells, or PBMCs.

CDR3 size: 14 residues. Per the germline V gene, CDR1 is SGHRS and CDR2 is YFSETQ. The V end lost 4 bases, the J end lost 8 bases, and 18 bases lay between the germline ends. Original processing methods: Reference gene primer amplification gave nucleated cell count estimates. Measured with immunoSEQ multiplex PCR; TCRdb has only the in-frame clones, and not every one. V and J calls plus clone size are reproduced from that table; the DNA served to infer D and trimming. The data hold around 140,000 clones, with 75% to 90% observed a single time. The sample consisted of peripheral blood. The J gene is TRBJ1-1, the V gene TRBV5-1; D ambiguous. The TCR sequence derives from a man between 65 and 80 years old who had recovered from COVID-19. The CDR3 region is CASSRARTEEEAFF. The CDR3 DNA is TGCGCCAGCAGCCGCGCGCGTACAGAAGAAGAAGCTTTCTTT. The full variable domain, in which reference TRBV5-1 and TRBJ1-1 provide the parts outside the CDR3, is KAGVTQTPRYLIKTRGQQVTLSCSPISGHRSVSWYQQTPGQGLQFLFEYFSETQRNKGNFPGRFSGRQFSNSRSEMNVSTLELGDSALYLCASSRARTEEEAFFGQGTRLTVV.